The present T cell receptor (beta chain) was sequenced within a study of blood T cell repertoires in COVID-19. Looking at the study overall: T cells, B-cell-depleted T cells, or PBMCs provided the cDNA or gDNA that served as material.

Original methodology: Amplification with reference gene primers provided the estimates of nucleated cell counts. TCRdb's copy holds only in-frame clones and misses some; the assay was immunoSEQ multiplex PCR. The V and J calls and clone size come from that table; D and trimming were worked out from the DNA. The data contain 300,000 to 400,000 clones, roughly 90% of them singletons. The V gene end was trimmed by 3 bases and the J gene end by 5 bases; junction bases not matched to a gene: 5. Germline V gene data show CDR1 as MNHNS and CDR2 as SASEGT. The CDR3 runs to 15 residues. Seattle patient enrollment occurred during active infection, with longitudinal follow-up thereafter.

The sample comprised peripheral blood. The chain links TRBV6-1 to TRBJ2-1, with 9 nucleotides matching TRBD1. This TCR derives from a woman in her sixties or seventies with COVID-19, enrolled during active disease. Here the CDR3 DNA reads TGTGCCAGCAGTGAGGGACAGGGTTATCACAATGAGCAGTTCTTC. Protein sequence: CASSEGQGYHNEQFF.